This T cell receptor beta chain is from a study of early T cells in non-severe SARS-CoV-2 infection. Across the whole study: Unsorted whole blood bulk RNA was sequenced, with unpaired chains. Whole-study findings and limits: Matching against VDJdb likely underestimated virus-specific expansions, favoring anti-spike CD8.

This clonotype came up many times. No antigen is known for it. This CDR3 comprises 15 residues. Trimming left V 1 base short and J 0 bases short, with 4 bases between. Germline V gene sequence: CDR1 MNHNS, CDR2 SASEGT. Unique molecular identifiers (one per individual cDNA molecule) were attached. TCRdb independently ran MiXCR on the 5' RACE reads; one entry per CDR3 protein. The table has 63,000 or so distinct CDR3 sequences, about an eighth seen once. The sequence came from an adult who was a healthcare worker with PCR-confirmed SARS-CoV-2 infection or an uninfected control (not recorded which). The specimen was whole blood, collected at baseline. This chain uses TRBV6-1 with TRBJ2-6; no firm D call. CDR3 in DNA: TGTGCCAGCAGTGAAGTTTCCTCTGGGGCCAACGTCCTGACTTTC. It encodes CASSEVSSGANVLTF.